This T cell receptor beta chain was documented in a study of T cell changes during pregnancy in multiple sclerosis. Only in-frame clones appear in the TCRdb table, and some are missing; sequencing was by immunoSEQ multiplex PCR. The sample shows tens of thousands of clones, approximately 88% of them seen only once. The CDR3 has 15 amino acids. Germline CDR1 and CDR2: ENHRY and SYGVKD. The germline V and J ends were trimmed by 0 bases and 1 base, with 9 bases remaining between them. The V gene is TRBV10-3, the J gene TRBJ2-5; tentative D call: TRBD2 (6 bases). The sequence was collected from a female donor with multiple sclerosis, enrolled in a pregnancy study. Source: CD4+ T cells from peripheral blood mononuclear cells, taken in the first trimester of pregnancy. The CDR3 DNA reads as TGTGCCATCAGTGAGTCAACCGGGGGCCAAGAGACCCAGTACTTC. It encodes CAISESTGGQETQYF.